The 14 T cell receptor beta chains given below trace back to one sample, sequenced in a study of cytomegalovirus exposure and HLA in healthy donors (dated by TCRdb to the late 2010s). Libraries were made using the immunoSEQ multiplex PCR assay. A mixture of 60 forward primers for TCR Vbeta segments and 13 reverse primers for TCR Jbeta segments was used in the multiplex PCR. TCRdb mirrors the immuneACCESS table, restricted to in-frame sequences. Some clones are absent from its copies; in checked studies, under half trace to an unresolved V gene, and the reason for the others is unknown. The sample table lists approximately 180,000 clones, 77% of them with a count of one. 3.7% of the sample lies in the top ten. Sequenced material: PBMCs. These receptors were obtained from a woman aged 55-70 years in good health and CMV-seropositive.

This clone showed up just a few times. This sequence joins TRBV7-3 and TRBJ2-2; 7 bases line up with TRBD2. After removal of 2 bases from V and 1 base from J, the junction contained 1 base not matched to a gene. Germline-derived CDR1 and CDR2 are SGHTA and FQGTGA. The CDR3 is 15 amino acids. The CDR3 DNA follows: TGTGCCAGCAGCTTATGGGGGGGGAACACCGGGGAGCTGTTTTTT. It is translated as CASSLWGGNTGELFF.

This clone has only a few counts. The chain combines TRBV6-6 with TRBJ2-2; 10 bases map to TRBD1. V dropped 6 bases and J dropped 3; count of bases not matched to a gene: 4. Germline V gene lookup returns CDR1 MNHNY and CDR2 SVGAGI (reference sequence). The CDR3 loop spans 15 amino acids. CDR3 in amino acids: CASRTGGADTGELFF. In nucleotides, the CDR3 is TGTGCCAGCAGGACAGGGGGCGCGGACACCGGGGAGCTGTTTTTT.

Only one count was recorded for this clone. The V call is TRBV30, the J call TRBJ1-1; TRBD1 is a possible D gene (5 bases). The V gene's germline CDR1 is GTSNPN and CDR2 SVGIG (reference sequence). The CDR3 runs 12 residues. With 6 bases removed from V and 4 bases from J, the gap between germline ends came to 12 bases. CDR3 coding DNA: TGTGCCTGCCGTGGGGGGAGCACTGAAGCTTTCTTT. Translated: CACRGGSTEAFF.

The chain couples TRBV19 to TRBJ1-2; TRBD1 is a possible D gene (6 bases). Germline V CDR1 and CDR2: LNHDA, SQIVND (reference sequence). V was pared by 4 bases and J by 2 bases, with 8 bases between. This CDR3 region has 13 residues. CDR3 sequence reads: CASSTQGNYGYTF. The CDR3 nucleotides are TGTGCCAGTAGTACCCAGGGGAACTATGGCTACACCTTC.

The rearrangement joins TRBV28 to TRBJ1-2; D unclear. The V end lost 8 bases, the J end lost 7 bases, and 11 bases lay between the germline ends. Germline CDR1 reads MDHEN; CDR2 reads SYDVKM. This CDR3 has 11 residues. CDR3 DNA sequence: TGTGCCAGCGGTTATCTTCCTGGCTACACCTTC. Translated: CASGYLPGYTF.

CDR3 sequence (DNA): TGTGCCAGCAGCCACGGAGGTGGGAACAACTATGGCTACACCTTC. Protein: CASSHGGGNNYGYTF. V gene TRBV4-2 combines with J gene TRBJ1-2; D gene unclear. Germline loops: CDR1 LGHNA, CDR2 YNFKEQ. Trimming took 3 bases from V and 2 from J, leaving 13 bases between them. CDR3 length equals 15 residues.

The chain employs TRBV7-9 and TRBJ2-5, with 9 bases aligning to TRBD2. Near its end, the DNA agrees better with TRBJ2-7, so the J call may be wrong. CDR1 SEHNR and CDR2 FQNEAQ come from the germline V gene (reference sequence). The CDR3 has 16 residues. CDR3 loop: CAGIGGGGADSYEQYF. CDR3 sequence (DNA): TGTGCCGGCATAGGTGGCGGGGGGGCCGACTCCTACGAGCAGTACTTC.

The chain links TRBV25-1 to TRBJ1-2; D may be TRBD1 (6 bases). This CDR3 has 11 residues. V lost 5 bases to trimming and J lost 6 bases, with 7 bases between them. Germline CDR1 reads MGHDK; CDR2 reads SYGVNS. The CDR3 loop reads CASSSGDGYTF. CDR3 DNA sequence: TGTGCCAGCAGTTCAGGGGATGGCTACACCTTC.

The chain joins TRBV5-1 to TRBJ2-3; D gene ambiguous. Germline CDR1 and CDR2: SGHRS and YFSETQ. CDR3 length: 15 residues. The V end lost 7 bases, the J end lost 1 base, and 16 bases lay between the germline ends. The CDR3 loop is CASALPPPRTDTQYF. CDR3 bases: TGCGCCAGCGCTCTACCCCCTCCCCGCACAGATACGCAGTATTTT.

The chain couples TRBV7-2 to TRBJ2-7; possible D gene TRBD1, 6 bases. The germline V and J ends were trimmed by 2 bases and 6 bases, with 20 bases remaining between them. Germline V lookup: CDR1 SGHTA, CDR2 FQGNSA. The CDR3 is 16 amino acids. The CDR3 sequence is CASSLPAGVSNGEQYF. Here the CDR3 DNA reads TGTGCCAGCAGCTTACCCGCAGGGGTTTCTAATGGCGAGCAGTACTTC.

The CDR3 bases are TGTGCCAGCTCACCTGAGGTGCGGTTCTTAGGCCCCGATACGCAGTATTTT. It is translated as CASSPEVRFLGPDTQYF. The rearrangement joins TRBV18 to TRBJ2-3; no clear D gene. Trimming removed 3 bases at V and 6 bases at J, with 22 bases between. Looked up from germline, CDR1 is KGHSH and CDR2 is LQKENI. The CDR3 is made up of 17 amino acids.

The rearrangement links TRBV7-2 to TRBJ1-6, with 9 bases lining up with TRBD1. CDR1 is SGHTA, CDR2 FQGNSA, per germline. There are 18 residues in the CDR3. Trimming cost V 5 bases and J 4 bases; bases outside gene matches: 12. CDR3 amino acids: CASSTQTSGQGYNSPLHF. The CDR3 DNA sequence: TGTGCCAGCAGCACACAAACCTCGGGACAGGGATATAATTCACCCCTCCACTTT.

V gene TRBV7-6 combines with J gene TRBJ1-6; 8 bases are shared with TRBD1. V trimming: 5 bases; J trimming: 7 bases; junction bases outside the gene matches: 4. There are 14 residues in the CDR3. Germline V gives CDR1 SGHVS, CDR2 FNYEAQ. The CDR3 here is CASSPGQGNSPLHF. CDR3 DNA: TGTGCCAGCAGCCCCGGACAGGGCAATTCACCCCTCCACTTT.

The CDR3 sequence: CASSQLDLPDTQYF. The CDR3 DNA reads as TGTGCCAGCAGCCAACTGGACTTACCAGATACGCAGTATTTT. The chain carries TRBV5-4 and TRBJ2-3, with D perhaps matching TRBD2 (5 bases). Germline-derived CDR1 and CDR2 are SGHNT and YYREEE (reference sequence). V was trimmed by 4 bases and J by 4 bases, leaving 13 bases between them. CDR3 size: 14 residues. The full variable domain, rest sourced from reference TRBV5-4 and TRBJ2-3, is ETGVTQSPTHLIKTRGQQVTLRCSSQSGHNTVSWYQQALGQGPQFIFQYYREEENGRGNFPPRFSGLQFPNYSSELNVNALELDDSALYLCASSQLDLPDTQYFGPGTRLTVL.